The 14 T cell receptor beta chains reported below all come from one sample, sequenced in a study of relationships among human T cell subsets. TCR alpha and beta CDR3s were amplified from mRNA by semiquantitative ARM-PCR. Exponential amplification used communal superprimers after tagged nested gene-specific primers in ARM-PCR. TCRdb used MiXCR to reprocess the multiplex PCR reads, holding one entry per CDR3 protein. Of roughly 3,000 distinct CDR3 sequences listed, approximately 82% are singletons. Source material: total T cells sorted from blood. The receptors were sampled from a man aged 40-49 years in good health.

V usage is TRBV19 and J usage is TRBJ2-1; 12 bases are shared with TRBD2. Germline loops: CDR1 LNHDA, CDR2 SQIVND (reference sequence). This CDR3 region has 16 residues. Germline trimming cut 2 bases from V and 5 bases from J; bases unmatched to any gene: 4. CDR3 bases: TGTGCCAGTAGTATAAGGACTAGCGGGACCCACAATGAGCAGTTCTTC. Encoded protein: CASSIRTSGTHNEQFF.

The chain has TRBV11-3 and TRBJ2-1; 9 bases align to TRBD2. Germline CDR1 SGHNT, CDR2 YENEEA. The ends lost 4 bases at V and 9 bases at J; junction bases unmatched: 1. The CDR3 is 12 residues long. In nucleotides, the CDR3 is TGTGCCAGCAGCTCGACTAGCGGTGAGCAGTTCTTC. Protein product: CASSSTSGEQFF.

This chain's CDR3 is CASSSGHQRTDTQYF. The CDR3 region has the DNA TGTGCCAGCAGCTCCGGGCACCAGAGGACAGATACGCAGTATTTT. This chain joins TRBV7-9 and TRBJ2-3; D uncertain. CDR1 SEHNR and CDR2 FQNEAQ come from the germline V gene (reference sequence). There are 15 residues in the CDR3. Trimming cost V 4 bases and J 3 bases, with 14 bases left between them.

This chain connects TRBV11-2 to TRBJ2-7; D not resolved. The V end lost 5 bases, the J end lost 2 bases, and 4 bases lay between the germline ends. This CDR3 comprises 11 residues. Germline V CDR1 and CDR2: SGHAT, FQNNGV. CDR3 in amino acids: CASSATYEQYF. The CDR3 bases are TGTGCCAGCAGCGCCACCTACGAGCAGTACTTC.

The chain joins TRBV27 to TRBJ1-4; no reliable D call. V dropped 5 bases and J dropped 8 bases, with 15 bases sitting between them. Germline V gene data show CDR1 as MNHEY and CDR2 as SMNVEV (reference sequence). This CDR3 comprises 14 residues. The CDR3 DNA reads TGTGCCAGCAGTCCAGGACGGTTTCGGGAAAAACTGTTTTTT. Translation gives CASSPGRFREKLFF.

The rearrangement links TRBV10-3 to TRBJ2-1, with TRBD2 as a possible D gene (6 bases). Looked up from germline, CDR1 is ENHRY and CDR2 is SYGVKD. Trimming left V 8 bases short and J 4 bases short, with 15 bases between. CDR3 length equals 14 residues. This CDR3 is CAIVFSSVYNEQFF. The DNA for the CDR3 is TGTGCCATCGTCTTCTCTAGCGTTTACAATGAGCAGTTCTTC.

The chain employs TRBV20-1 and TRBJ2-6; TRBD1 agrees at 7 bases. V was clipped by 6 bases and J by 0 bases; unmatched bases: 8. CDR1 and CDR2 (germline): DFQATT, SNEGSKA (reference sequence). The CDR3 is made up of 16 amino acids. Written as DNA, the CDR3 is TGCAGTGCGGCAACCCCAGGGGGCTCTGGGGCCAACGTCCTGACTTTC. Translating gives CSAATPGGSGANVLTF.

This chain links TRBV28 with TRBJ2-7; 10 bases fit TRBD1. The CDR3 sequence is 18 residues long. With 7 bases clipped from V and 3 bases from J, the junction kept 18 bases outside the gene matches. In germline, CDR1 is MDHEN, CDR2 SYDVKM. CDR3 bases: TGTGCCAGCACTTCTGGCTCCCTCCGGGACAGGGGATACTACGAGCAGTACTTC. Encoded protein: CASTSGSLRDRGYYEQYF.

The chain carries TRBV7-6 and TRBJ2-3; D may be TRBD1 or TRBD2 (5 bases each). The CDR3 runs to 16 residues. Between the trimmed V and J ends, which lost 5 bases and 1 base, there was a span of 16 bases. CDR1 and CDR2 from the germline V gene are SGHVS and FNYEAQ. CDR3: CASSLGSEGRTDTQYF. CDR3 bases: TGTGCCAGCAGCCTAGGATCTGAGGGGCGCACAGATACGCAGTATTTT.

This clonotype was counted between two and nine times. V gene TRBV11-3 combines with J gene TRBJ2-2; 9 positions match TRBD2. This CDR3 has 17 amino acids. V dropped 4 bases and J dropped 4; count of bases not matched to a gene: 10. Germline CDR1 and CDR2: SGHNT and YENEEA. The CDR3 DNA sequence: TGTGCCAGCAGCTCCACGAGCGCGGGAGGGCTCACCGGGGAGCTGTTTTTT. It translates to CASSSTSAGGLTGELFF.

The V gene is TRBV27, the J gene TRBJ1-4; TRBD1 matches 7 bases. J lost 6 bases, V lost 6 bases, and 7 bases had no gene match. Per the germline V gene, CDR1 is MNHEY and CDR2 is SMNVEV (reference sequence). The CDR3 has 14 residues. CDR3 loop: CASSRKTGYEKLFF. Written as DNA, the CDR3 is TGTGCCAGCAGCCGAAAGACAGGGTATGAAAAACTGTTTTTT.

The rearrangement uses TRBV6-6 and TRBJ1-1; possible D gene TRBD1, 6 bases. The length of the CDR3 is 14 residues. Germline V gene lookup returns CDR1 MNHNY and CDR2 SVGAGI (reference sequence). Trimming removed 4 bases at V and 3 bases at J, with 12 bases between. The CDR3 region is CASSLGAGYTEAFF. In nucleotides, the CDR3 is TGTGCCAGCAGTTTGGGGGCGGGGTACACTGAAGCTTTCTTT.

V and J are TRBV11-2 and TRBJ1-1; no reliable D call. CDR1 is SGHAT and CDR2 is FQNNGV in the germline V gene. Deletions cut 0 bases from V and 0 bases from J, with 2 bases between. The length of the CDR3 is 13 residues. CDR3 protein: CASSLEMNTEAFF. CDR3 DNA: TGTGCCAGCAGCTTAGAAATGAACACTGAAGCTTTCTTT.

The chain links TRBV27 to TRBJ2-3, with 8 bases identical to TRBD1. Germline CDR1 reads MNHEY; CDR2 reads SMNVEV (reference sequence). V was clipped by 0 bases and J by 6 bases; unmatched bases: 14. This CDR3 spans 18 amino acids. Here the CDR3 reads CASSLSGPRAGGRDTQYF. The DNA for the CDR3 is TGTGCCAGCAGTTTATCGGGGCCACGGGCAGGGGGCAGGGATACGCAGTATTTT.